A selection of T cell receptor beta chains follows, all from one sample in a study of blood T cell repertoires in COVID-19. Sequencing used immunoSEQ multiplex PCR; TCRdb keeps in-frame clones, though not all of them. The sample includes around 450,000 clones, around 89% of them seen just once. Sequencing input: peripheral blood. The receptors shown here come from a woman under 40 with acute or convalescent COVID-19. Each CDR3 is given with its conserved first and last residue. The D gene is left open where the match is weak. Not every row has a clone size; where given, it reads once, few, many or a size class.

j_call | d_call | clone_size | v_call | cdr3_aa | cdr3_nt
TRBJ2-3 | TRBD2 | NA | TRBV2 | CASRGWASGGSRDTQYF | TGTGCCAGCAGGGGGTGGGCTAGCGGGGGAAGTAGAGATACGCAGTATTTT
TRBJ1-2 | NA | NA | TRBV29-1 | CSVRDRRSHGYTF | TGCAGCGTTCGTGATCGACGGAGCCATGGCTACACCTTC
TRBJ1-3 | NA | NA | TRBV4-1 | CASSQALGGGNTIYF | TGCGCCAGCAGCCAAGCCTTAGGGGGAGGAAACACCATATATTTT
TRBJ2-3 | TRBD1 | NA | TRBV27 | CASSLWGQSTDTQYF | TGTGCCAGCAGTTTATGGGGACAGAGCACAGATACGCAGTATTTT
TRBJ1-2 | NA | once | TRBV7-8 | CASSLVQGYGYTF | TGTGCCAGCAGCTTAGTCCAGGGGTATGGCTACACCTTC
TRBJ2-5 | TRBD2 | NA | TRBV2 | CASSEFIAGEAAETQYF | TGTGCCAGCAGTGAATTTATAGCGGGGGAGGCGGCAGAGACCCAGTACTTC
TRBJ1-1 | NA | NA | TRBV28 | CASSLGARGNTEAFF | TGTGCCAGCAGTTTGGGGGCACGGGGGAACACTGAAGCTTTCTTT
TRBJ2-5 | TRBD2 | once | TRBV7-9 | CASSPAPGLAGETQYF | TGTGCCAGCAGCCCCGCCCCGGGACTAGCGGGTGAGACCCAGTACTTC
TRBJ2-7 | TRBD1 | NA | TRBV6-5 | CASSSSGGSVYEQYF | TGTGCCAGCAGTTCATCAGGGGGATCAGTCTACGAGCAGTACTTC
TRBJ1-1 | TRBD1 | NA | TRBV12-3/TRBV12-4 | CASSYRGSDAFF | TGTGCCAGCAGTTACAGGGGAAGCGACGCTTTCTTT